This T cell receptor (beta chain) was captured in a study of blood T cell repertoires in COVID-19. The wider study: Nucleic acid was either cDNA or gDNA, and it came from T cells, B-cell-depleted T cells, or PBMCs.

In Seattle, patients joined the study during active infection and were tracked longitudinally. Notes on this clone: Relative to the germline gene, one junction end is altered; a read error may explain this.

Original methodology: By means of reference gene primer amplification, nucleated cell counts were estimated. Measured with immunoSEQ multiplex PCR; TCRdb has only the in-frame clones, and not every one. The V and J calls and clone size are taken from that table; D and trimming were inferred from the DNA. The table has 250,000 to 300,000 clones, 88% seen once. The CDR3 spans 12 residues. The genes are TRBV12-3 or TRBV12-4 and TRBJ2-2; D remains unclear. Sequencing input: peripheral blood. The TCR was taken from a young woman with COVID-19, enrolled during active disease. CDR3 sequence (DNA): TGTGCCAGCCGTTTGGCCACCGGGGAGCTGTTTTTT. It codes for CASRLATGELFF.